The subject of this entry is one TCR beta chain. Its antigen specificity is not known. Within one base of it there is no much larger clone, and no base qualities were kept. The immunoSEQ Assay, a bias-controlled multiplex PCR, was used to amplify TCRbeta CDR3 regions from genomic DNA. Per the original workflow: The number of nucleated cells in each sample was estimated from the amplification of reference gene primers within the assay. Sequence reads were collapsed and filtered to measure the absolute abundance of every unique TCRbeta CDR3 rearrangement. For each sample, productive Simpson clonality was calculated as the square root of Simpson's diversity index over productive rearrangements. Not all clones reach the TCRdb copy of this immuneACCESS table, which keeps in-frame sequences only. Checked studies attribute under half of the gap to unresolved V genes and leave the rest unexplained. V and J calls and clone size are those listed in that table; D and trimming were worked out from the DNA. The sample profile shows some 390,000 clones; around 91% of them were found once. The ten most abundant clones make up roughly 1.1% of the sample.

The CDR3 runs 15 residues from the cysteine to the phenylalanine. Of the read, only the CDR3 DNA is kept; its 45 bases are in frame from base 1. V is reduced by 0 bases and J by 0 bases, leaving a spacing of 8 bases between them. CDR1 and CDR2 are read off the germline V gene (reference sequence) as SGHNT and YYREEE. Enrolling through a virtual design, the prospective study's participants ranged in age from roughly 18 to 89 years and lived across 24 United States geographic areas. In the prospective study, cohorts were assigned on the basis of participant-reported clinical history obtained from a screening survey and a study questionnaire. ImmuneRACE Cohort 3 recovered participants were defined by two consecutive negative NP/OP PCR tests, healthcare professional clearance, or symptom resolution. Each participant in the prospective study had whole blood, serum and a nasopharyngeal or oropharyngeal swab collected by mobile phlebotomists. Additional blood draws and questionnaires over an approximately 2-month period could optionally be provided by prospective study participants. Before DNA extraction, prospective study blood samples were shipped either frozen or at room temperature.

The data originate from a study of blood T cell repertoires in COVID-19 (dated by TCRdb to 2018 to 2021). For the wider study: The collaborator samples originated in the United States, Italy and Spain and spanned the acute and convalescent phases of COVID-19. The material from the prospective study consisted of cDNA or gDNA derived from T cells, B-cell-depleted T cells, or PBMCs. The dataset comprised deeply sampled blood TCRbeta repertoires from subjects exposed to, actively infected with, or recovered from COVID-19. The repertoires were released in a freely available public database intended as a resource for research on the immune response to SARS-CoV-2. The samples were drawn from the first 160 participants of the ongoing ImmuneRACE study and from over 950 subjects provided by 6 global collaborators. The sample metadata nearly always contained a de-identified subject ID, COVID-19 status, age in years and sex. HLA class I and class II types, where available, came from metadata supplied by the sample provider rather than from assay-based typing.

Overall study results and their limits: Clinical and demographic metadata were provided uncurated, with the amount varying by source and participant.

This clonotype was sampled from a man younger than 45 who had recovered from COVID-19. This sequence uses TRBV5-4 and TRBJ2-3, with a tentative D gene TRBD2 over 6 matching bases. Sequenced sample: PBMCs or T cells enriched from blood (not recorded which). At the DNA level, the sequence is TGTGCCAGCAGCTTGGGGGGGGACAGCACAGATACGCAGTATTTT. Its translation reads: CASSLGGDSTDTQYF.